The T cell receptor beta chain under discussion was sequenced for a study of cytotoxic CD8 clonotypes in ibrutinib-treated CLL. Overall study results and limits: Age-matched healthy donor levels were exceeded by baseline clonality, which tracked circulating CD8+ T-cell counts.

A word on this clone: Its specificity is unknown.

Sequencing used immunoSEQ multiplex PCR; TCRdb keeps in-frame clones, though not all of them. The table has over 75,000 clones, around 73% seen once. V lost 10 bases, J lost 4 bases, and 20 bases lay in between. Germline CDR1 is MDHEN and CDR2 is SYDVKM. The CDR3 length is 15 residues. The sample consisted of PBMCs, taken after 12 months of ibrutinib treatment. The sequence was obtained from a human donor with chronic lymphocytic leukemia. This chain joins TRBV28 and TRBJ1-5; D is unclear. CDR3 nucleotides: TGTGCCATTCAGTCCACGACGGGTAGGAATCAGCCCCAGCATTTT. Its protein product is CAIQSTTGRNQPQHF. The variable domain in full, completed from reference TRBV28 and TRBJ1-5, reads DVKVTQSSRYLVKRTGEKVFLECVQDMDHENMFWYRQDPGLGLRLIYFSYDVKMKEKGDIPEGYSVSREKKERFSLILESASTNQTSMYLCAIQSTTGRNQPQHFGDGTRLSIL.